This TCR beta chain was recorded in a study of control samples from healthy donors and cancer patients (dated by TCRdb to the early 2020s). The library was built by means of the immunoSEQ multiplex PCR assay. Held by TCRdb, this immuneACCESS table contains in-frame sequences only and omits some clones. Under half of the omission traces to an unresolved V gene where checked; the cause of the rest is unknown. For this sample there are about 160,000 clones; roughly 95% appear just once. The top ten constitute just over 1% of the sample. CDR1 and CDR2 are drawn from the germline V gene: SGHTA, FQGTGA. V is clipped by 2 bases and J by 5 bases, and the sequence between their germline boundaries is 9 bases long. The CDR3, cysteine through phenylalanine, is 14 amino acids long. Of the read, only the CDR3 DNA is kept; its 42 bases are in frame from base 1. In the case of this clone: Its antigen remains undetermined. No much larger clone exists at a distance of one base, and base qualities are not known.

The sequence links TRBV7-3 to TRBJ2-2; confidence is insufficient to name the D gene. Sequencing input: blood. The TCR comes from a woman in her twenties or thirties in good health. The DNA is TGTGCCAGCAGCTTATTCGGCCGAACCGGGGAGCTGTTTTTT. Its protein product is CASSLFGRTGELFF.